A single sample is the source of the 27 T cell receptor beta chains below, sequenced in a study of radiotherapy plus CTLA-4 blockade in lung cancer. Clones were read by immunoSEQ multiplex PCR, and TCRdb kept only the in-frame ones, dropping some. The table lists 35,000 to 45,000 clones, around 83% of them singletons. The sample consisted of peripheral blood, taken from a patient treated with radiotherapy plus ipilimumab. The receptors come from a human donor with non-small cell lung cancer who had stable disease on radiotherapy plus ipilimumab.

Written as DNA, the CDR3 is TGTGCCAGTAGTCTCCGGGACAGCTCCTACGAGCAGTACTTC. As protein: CASSLRDSSYEQYF. The chain recombines TRBV19 with TRBJ2-7, with 7 nucleotides matching TRBD1. Trimming at V came to 5 bases and at J to 0 bases, leaving 4 bases not matched to a gene. Germline lookup yields CDR1 LNHDA and CDR2 SQIVND (reference sequence). The CDR3 length is 14 residues.

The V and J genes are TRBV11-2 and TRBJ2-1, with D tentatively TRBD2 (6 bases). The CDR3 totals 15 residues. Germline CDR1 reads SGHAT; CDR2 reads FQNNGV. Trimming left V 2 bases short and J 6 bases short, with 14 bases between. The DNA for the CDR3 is TGTGCCAGCAGCTTATGGGGGGTCCGGGCCAATGAGCAGTTCTTC. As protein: CASSLWGVRANEQFF.

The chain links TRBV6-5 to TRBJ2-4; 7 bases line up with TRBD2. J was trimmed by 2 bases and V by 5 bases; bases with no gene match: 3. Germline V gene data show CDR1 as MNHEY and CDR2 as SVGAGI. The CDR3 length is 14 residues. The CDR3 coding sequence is TGTGCCAGCAGTGGCGGGAGCTCCAAAAACATTCAGTACTTC. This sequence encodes CASSGGSSKNIQYF.

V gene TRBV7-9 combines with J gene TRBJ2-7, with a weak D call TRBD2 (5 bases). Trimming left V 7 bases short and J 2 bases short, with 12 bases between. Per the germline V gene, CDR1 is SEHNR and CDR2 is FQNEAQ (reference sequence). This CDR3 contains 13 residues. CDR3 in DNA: TGTGCCAGCACTGAAGGAGGAGCCTACGAGCAGTACTTC. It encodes CASTEGGAYEQYF.

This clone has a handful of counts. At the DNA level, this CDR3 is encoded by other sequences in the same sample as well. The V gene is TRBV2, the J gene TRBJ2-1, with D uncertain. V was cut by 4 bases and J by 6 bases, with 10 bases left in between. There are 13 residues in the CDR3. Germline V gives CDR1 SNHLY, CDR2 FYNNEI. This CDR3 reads CASSGAGGNEQFF. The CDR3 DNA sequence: TGTGCCAGCAGTGGCGCAGGTGGCAATGAGCAGTTCTTC.

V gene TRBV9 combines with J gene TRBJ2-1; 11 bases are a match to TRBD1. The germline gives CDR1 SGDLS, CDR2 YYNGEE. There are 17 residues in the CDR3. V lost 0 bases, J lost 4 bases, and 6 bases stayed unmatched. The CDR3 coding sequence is TGTGCCAGCAGCGTAGTCAGGGACAGGGGGAAATACAATGAGCAGTTCTTC. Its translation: CASSVVRDRGKYNEQFF.

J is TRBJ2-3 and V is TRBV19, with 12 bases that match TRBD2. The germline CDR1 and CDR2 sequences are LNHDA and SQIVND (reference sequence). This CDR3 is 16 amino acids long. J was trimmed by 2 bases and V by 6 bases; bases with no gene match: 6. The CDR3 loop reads CASRKTSGSSTDTQYF. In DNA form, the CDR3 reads TGTGCCAGTAGAAAGACTAGCGGGAGTTCCACAGATACGCAGTATTTT.

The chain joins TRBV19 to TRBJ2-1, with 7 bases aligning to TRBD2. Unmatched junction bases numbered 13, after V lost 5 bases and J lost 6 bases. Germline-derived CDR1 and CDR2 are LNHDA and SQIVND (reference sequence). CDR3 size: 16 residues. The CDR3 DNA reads TGTGCCAGTAGTTATCTAAGCGGGACGGTGGGCAATGAGCAGTTCTTC. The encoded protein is CASSYLSGTVGNEQFF.

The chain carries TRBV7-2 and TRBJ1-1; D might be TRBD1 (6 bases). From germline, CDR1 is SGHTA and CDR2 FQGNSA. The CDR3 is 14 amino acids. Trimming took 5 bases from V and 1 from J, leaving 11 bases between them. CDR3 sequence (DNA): TGTGCCAGCAGCCAAAACAGGGCGAACACTGAAGCTTTCTTT. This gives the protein CASSQNRANTEAFF.

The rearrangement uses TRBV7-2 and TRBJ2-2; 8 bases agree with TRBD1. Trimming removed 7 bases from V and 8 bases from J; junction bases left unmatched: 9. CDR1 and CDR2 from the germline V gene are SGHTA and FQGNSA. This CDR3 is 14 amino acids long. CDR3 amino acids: CASTQGAMVGELFF. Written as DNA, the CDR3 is TGTGCCAGCACTCAGGGGGCTATGGTTGGGGAGCTGTTTTTT.

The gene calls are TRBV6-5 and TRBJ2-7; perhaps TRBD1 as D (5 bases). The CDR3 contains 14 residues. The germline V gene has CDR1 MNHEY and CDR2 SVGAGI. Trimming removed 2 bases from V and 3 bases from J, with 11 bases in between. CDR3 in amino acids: CASSYRQWSYEQYF. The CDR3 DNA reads TGTGCCAGCAGTTACAGACAGTGGAGCTACGAGCAGTACTTC.

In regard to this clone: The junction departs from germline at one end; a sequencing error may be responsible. The CDR3 loop reads CASTLSGTGSQPQHF. CDR3 nucleotides: TGTGCCAGCACCTTATCGGGGACAGGGAGTCAGCCCCAGCATTTT. V and J are TRBV7-2 and TRBJ1-5, with 9 nucleotides matching TRBD1. This CDR3 region has 15 residues. Looked up from germline, CDR1 is SGHTA and CDR2 is FQGNSA.

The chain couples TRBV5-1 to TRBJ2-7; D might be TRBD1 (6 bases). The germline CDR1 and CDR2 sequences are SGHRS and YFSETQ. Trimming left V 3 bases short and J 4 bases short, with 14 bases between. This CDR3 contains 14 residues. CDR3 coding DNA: TGCGCCAGCAGCTCCCGACAGGAAGGGTACGAGCAGTACTTC. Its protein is CASSSRQEGYEQYF.

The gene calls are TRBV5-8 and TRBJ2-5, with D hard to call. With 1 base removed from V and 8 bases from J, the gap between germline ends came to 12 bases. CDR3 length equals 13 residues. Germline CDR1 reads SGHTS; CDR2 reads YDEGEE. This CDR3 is CASSLPSSETQYF. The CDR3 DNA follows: TGTGCCAGCAGCTTGCCGTCCAGCGAAACCCAGTACTTC.

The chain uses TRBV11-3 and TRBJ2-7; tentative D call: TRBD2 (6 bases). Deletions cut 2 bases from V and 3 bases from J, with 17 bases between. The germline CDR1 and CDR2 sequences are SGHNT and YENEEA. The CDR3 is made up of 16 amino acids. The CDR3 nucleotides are TGTGCCAGCAGCTTAAAGGAGGGGCAGGGAAGCTACGAGCAGTACTTC. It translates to CASSLKEGQGSYEQYF.

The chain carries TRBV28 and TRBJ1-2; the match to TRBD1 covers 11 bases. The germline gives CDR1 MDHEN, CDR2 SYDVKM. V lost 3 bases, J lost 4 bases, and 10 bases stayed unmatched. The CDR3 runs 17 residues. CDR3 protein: CASSFPRGTGGIYGYTF. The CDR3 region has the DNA TGTGCCAGCAGTTTTCCCCGAGGGACAGGGGGAATCTATGGCTACACCTTC.

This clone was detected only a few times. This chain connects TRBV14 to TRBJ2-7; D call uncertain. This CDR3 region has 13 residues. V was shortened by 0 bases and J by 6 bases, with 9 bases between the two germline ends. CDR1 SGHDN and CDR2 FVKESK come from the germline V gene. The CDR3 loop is CASSQEVRGEQYF. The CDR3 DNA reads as TGTGCCAGCAGCCAAGAGGTTAGAGGCGAGCAGTACTTC. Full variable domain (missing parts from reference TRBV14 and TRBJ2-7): EAGVTQFPSHSVIEKGQTVTLRCDPISGHDNLYWYRRVMGKEIKFLLHFVKESKQDESGMPNNRFLAERTGGTYSTLKVQPAELEDSGVYFCASSQEVRGEQYFGPGTRLTVT.

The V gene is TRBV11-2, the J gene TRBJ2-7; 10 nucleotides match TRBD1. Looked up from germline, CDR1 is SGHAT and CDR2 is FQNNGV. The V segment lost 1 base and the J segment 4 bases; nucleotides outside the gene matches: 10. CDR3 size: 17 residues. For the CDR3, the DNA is TGTGCCAGCAGCTTAGTCCACCGGGACAGGGGCTCTTACGAGCAGTACTTC. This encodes CASSLVHRDRGSYEQYF.

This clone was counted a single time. CDR3 loop: CASSAGNQETQYF. CDR3 DNA sequence: TGTGCCAGCAGCGCAGGGAACCAAGAGACCCAGTACTTC. The rearrangement links TRBV9 to TRBJ2-5, with a weak D call TRBD1 (5 bases). The V end lost 3 bases, the J end lost 0 bases, and 6 bases lay between the germline ends. The germline gives CDR1 SGDLS, CDR2 YYNGEE. The CDR3 has 13 amino acids.

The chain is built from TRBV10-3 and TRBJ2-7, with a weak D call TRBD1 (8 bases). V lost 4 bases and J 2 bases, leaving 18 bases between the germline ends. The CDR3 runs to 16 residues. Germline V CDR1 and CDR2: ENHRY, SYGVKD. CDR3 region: CAISGQGRDHTYEQYF. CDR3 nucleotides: TGTGCCATCAGTGGACAGGGGAGGGACCATACCTACGAGCAGTACTTC.

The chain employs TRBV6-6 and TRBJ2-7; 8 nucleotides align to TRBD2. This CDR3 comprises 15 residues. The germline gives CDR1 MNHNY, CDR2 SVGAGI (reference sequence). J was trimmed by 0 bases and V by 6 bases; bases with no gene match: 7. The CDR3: CASSPSGGSSYEQYF. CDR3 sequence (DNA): TGTGCCAGCAGCCCCAGCGGGGGAAGCTCCTACGAGCAGTACTTC.

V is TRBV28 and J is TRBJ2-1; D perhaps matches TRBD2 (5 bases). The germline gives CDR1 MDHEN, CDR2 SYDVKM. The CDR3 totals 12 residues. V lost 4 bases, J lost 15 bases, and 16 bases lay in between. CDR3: CASSSDYFPRFF. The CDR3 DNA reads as TGTGCCAGCAGTTCAGACTACTTCCCCCGGTTCTTC.

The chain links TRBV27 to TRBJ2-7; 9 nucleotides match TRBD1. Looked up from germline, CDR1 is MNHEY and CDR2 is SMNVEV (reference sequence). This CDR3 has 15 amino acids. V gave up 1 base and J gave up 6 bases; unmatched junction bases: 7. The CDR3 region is CASSLLDRGASEQYF. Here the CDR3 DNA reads TGTGCCAGCAGTTTATTGGACAGGGGAGCCTCCGAGCAGTACTTC.

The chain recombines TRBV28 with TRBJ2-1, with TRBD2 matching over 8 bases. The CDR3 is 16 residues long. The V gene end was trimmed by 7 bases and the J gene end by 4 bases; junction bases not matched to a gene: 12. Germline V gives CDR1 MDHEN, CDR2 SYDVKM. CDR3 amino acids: CASNPGGSGIYNEQFF. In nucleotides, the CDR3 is TGTGCCAGCAACCCAGGAGGTAGCGGGATATACAATGAGCAGTTCTTC. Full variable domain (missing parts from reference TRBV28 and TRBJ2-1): DVKVTQSSRYLVKRTGEKVFLECVQDMDHENMFWYRQDPGLGLRLIYFSYDVKMKEKGDIPEGYSVSREKKERFSLILESASTNQTSMYLCASNPGGSGIYNEQFFGPGTRLTVL.

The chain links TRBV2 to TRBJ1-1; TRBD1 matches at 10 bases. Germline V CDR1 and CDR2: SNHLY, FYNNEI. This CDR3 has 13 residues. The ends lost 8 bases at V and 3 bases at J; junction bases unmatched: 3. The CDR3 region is CASETGGDTEAFF. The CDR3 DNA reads TGTGCCAGCGAGACAGGGGGCGACACTGAAGCTTTCTTT.

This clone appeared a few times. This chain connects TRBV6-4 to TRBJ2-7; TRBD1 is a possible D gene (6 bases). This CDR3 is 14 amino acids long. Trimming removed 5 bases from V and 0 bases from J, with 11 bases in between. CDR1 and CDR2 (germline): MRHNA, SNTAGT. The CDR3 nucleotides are TGTGCCAGCAGTTACCGGGACAACTCCTACGAGCAGTACTTC. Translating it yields CASSYRDNSYEQYF.

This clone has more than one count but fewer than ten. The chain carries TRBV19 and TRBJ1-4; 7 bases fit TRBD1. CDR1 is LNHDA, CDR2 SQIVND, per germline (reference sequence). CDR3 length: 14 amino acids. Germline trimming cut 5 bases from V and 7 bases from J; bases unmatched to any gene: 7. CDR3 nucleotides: TGTGCCAGTAGTGCCGGGACAGTCTCTGAAAAACTGTTTTTT. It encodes CASSAGTVSEKLFF.